Listed here are 2 T cell receptor beta chains from one sample, sequenced in a study of spatial heterogeneity in lung cancer. TCRdb re-analysed the 5' RACE reads in MiXCR, keeping a single row per CDR3 protein. The table includes 11,000 or so distinct CDR3 sequences, more than 3.5% detected once. The time point is: sample taken at primary tumor resection. The input for sequencing was PBMCs, taken at surgery. All receptors come from a female donor with early-stage non-small cell lung cancer.

This clonotype was observed a few times. This chain uses TRBV6-2 or TRBV6-3 with TRBJ2-2; no clear D gene. CDR3 length equals 15 residues. Germline CDR1 is MNHEY and CDR2 is SVGEGT. Deletions cut 8 bases from V and 10 bases from J, with 23 bases between. CDR3 amino acids: CASGLMIGVSVELFF. Here the CDR3 DNA reads TGTGCCAGCGGCCTTATGATCGGCGTCTCGGTGGAGCTGTTTTTT.

This clonotype was counted ten times or more. The chain recombines TRBV12-3 or TRBV12-4 with TRBJ1-4, with D tentatively TRBD1 (5 bases). The CDR3 runs to 14 residues. Between the trimmed V and J ends, which lost 4 bases and 8 bases, there was a span of 14 bases. The CDR3 loop is CASSSTGVREKLFF. CDR3 bases: TGTGCCAGCAGTTCCACAGGAGTCAGGGAAAAACTGTTTTTT.